These 16 T cell receptor beta chains were all obtained from the same sample, sequenced in a study of T-cell reconstitution after alpha-beta-depleted transplantation in children. Unique molecular identifiers were incorporated into the prepared TCRbeta library. TCRdb reprocessed the PCR reads with MiXCR, giving one entry per CDR3 protein. The top ten hold under 45% of the sample, which has fewer than 750,000 distinct CDR3 sequences, more than 20% seen once. The specimen was PBMCs, collected before TCRalphabeta/CD19-depleted stem cell transplant. Every receptor here comes from a boy in the first two years of life with Wiskott-Aldrich syndrome, due to receive a stem cell transplant.

The chain combines TRBV18 with TRBJ2-7, with TRBD1 matching 7 bases. After removal of 2 bases from V and 3 bases from J, the junction contained 4 bases not matched to a gene. From germline, CDR1 is KGHSH and CDR2 LQKENI. The CDR3 has 14 residues. As DNA, the CDR3 is TGTGCCAGCTCACCATATCGGGACAGCTACGAGCAGTACTTC. The encoded protein is CASSPYRDSYEQYF.

DNA of the CDR3: TGCGCCAGCAGCTTAGTTGGGGAAGCGCAGTACTTC. The encoded protein is CASSLVGEAQYF. The chain recombines TRBV5-1 with TRBJ2-7, with unresolved D. From germline, CDR1 is SGHRS and CDR2 YFSETQ. With 2 bases removed from V and 9 bases from J, the gap between germline ends came to 12 bases. CDR3 length: 12 amino acids.

This chain uses TRBV10-3 with TRBJ2-1; 11 nucleotides match TRBD2. The CDR3 has 13 residues. CDR1 is ENHRY, CDR2 SYGVKD, per germline. V lost 10 bases, J lost 8 bases, and 7 bases stayed unmatched. DNA for the CDR3: TGTGCCACTACTAGCGGGAGAGGGGATGAGCAGTTCTTC. Amino acid sequence: CATTSGRGDEQFF.

This clonotype was seen only a few times. The rearrangement uses TRBV5-5 and TRBJ1-1; D perhaps matches TRBD1 (5 bases). Per the germline V gene, CDR1 is SGHKS and CDR2 is YYEKEE (reference sequence). CDR3 length: 13 residues. The V gene lost 4 bases and the J gene lost 4 bases, with 11 bases spanning the gap. The CDR3 coding sequence is TGTGCCAGCAGCCTGGGACCGAGCACTGAAGCTTTCTTT. Amino acid sequence: CASSLGPSTEAFF. The full variable domain, with the rest looked up from reference TRBV5-5 and TRBJ1-1, is DAGVTQSPTHLIKTRGQQVTLRCSPISGHKSVSWYQQVLGQGPQFIFQYYEKEERGRGNFPDRFSARQFPNYSSELNVNALLLGDSALYLCASSLGPSTEAFFGQGTRLTVV.

The chain employs TRBV6-1 and TRBJ1-1; D gene uncertain. Per the germline V gene, CDR1 is MNHNS and CDR2 is SASEGT. Trimming stripped 6 bases from V and 1 base from J, with 9 bases between. The CDR3 runs 13 residues. Here the CDR3 DNA reads TGTGCCAGCAGCCAACAGACGAACACTGAAGCTTTCTTT. Its protein product is CASSQQTNTEAFF.

V and J are TRBV5-1 and TRBJ2-1, with 7 bases that match TRBD1. The CDR3 loop spans 13 amino acids. The V gene end was trimmed by 7 bases and the J gene end by 9 bases; junction bases not matched to a gene: 10. CDR1 and CDR2 from the germline V gene are SGHRS and YFSETQ. In nucleotides, the CDR3 is TGCGCCAGCGGAGACAGGGATTCAAGTGAGCAGTTCTTC. Its protein is CASGDRDSSEQFF.

This clonotype showed up many times. CDR3 loop: CASSLTPGLAIIAKNIQYF. The DNA of the CDR3 is TGTGCCAGCAGCCTCACACCGGGACTAGCGATAATAGCCAAAAACATTCAGTACTTC. The V and J genes are TRBV7-8 and TRBJ2-4; 10 nucleotides agree with TRBD2. V shed 5 bases and J 0 bases; nucleotides not matched to a gene: 13. The CDR3 is 19 amino acids. Germline CDR1 is SGHVS and CDR2 is FQNEAQ.

This CDR3 reads CASTPSGPQNTQYF. The CDR3, as DNA: TGTGCCAGCACCCCGAGCGGTCCTCAAAATACGCAGTATTTT. V is TRBV6-1 and J is TRBJ2-3; possible D gene TRBD2, 5 bases. The germline V and J ends were trimmed by 7 bases and 7 bases, with 18 bases remaining between them. The V gene's germline CDR1 is MNHNS and CDR2 SASEGT. CDR3 length equals 14 residues.

The CDR3 nucleotides read TGTGCCAGCAGCTTGGGGTGGGACGAGCAGTACTTC. This translates into CASSLGWDEQYF. The chain couples TRBV5-6 to TRBJ2-7; D uncertain. V dropped 0 bases and J dropped 5 bases, with 6 bases sitting between them. The CDR3 covers 12 residues. Germline V gene sequence: CDR1 SGHDT, CDR2 YYEEEE.

This clonotype was seen a handful of times. This chain links TRBV7-2 with TRBJ2-3; tentatively, D is TRBD2 (5 bases). Germline loops: CDR1 SGHTA, CDR2 FQGNSA. The CDR3 spans 13 residues. V lost 2 bases and J lost 3, with 6 bases in between. Here the CDR3 DNA reads TGTGCCAGCAGCTTAAGGAGGACAGATACGCAGTATTTT. This codes for CASSLRRTDTQYF. The full variable domain, with the rest looked up from reference TRBV7-2 and TRBJ2-3, is GAGVSQSPSNKVTEKGKDVELRCDPISGHTALYWYRQSLGQGLEFLIYFQGNSAPDKSGLPSDRFSAERTGGSVSTLTIQRTQQEDSAVYLCASSLRRTDTQYFGPGTRLTVL.

The chain recombines TRBV5-1 with TRBJ1-1; D gene uncertain. Trimming pared 0 bases from V and 1 base from J, leaving 13 bases between. Germline CDR1 reads SGHRS; CDR2 reads YFSETQ. This CDR3 region has 16 residues. The CDR3 nucleotides are TGCGCCAGCAGCTTGGGTAGTTCACCATGGAACACTGAAGCTTTCTTT. This gives the protein CASSLGSSPWNTEAFF.

The J gene is TRBJ2-7, the V gene TRBV5-1; D is perhaps TRBD2 (5 bases). The CDR3 loop spans 15 amino acids. The V end lost 1 base, the J end lost 6 bases, and 17 bases lay between the germline ends. Germline V CDR1 and CDR2: SGHRS, YFSETQ. CDR3 DNA: TGCGCCAGCAGCTTGAATAGCGTTAGCGTAACCGAGCAGTACTTC. This gives the protein CASSLNSVSVTEQYF.

The chain has TRBV19 and TRBJ2-7; the D gene is possibly TRBD1 (5 bases). The CDR3 runs 13 residues. Per the germline V gene, CDR1 is LNHDA and CDR2 is SQIVND (reference sequence). The V end was cut by 6 bases, the J end by 0 bases, with 9 bases between. The CDR3 sequence is CASRGDSSYEQYF. CDR3 nucleotides: TGTGCCAGTAGAGGCGACAGCTCCTACGAGCAGTACTTC.

Comments on this clonotype: Its ends do not fully match the called genes, so a read error is possible. The genes are TRBV7-9 and TRBJ2-1; 10 nucleotides match TRBD2. Germline V gene data show CDR1 as SEHNR and CDR2 as FQNEAQ (reference sequence). The CDR3 sequence is 14 residues long. The CDR3 nucleotides are TGTGCCAGCAGCTTAATACGTCGAGCGGGAGGGCTTGTTTTC. This codes for CASSLIRRAGGLVF.

This clonotype has more than one count but fewer than ten. The gene calls are TRBV5-1 and TRBJ2-5; TRBD2 matches at 9 bases. Trimming cost V 5 bases and J 3 bases; bases outside gene matches: 8. CDR1 SGHRS and CDR2 YFSETQ come from the germline V gene. This CDR3 has 15 amino acids. CDR3 sequence reads: CASRRRAGGEETQYF. CDR3 coding DNA: TGCGCCAGCAGGAGGCGAGCGGGAGGAGAAGAGACCCAGTACTTC.

This clonotype was seen a few times. The chain is built from TRBV27 and TRBJ2-2; D uncertain. Germline V CDR1 and CDR2: MNHEY, SMNVEV (reference sequence). The V gene lost 3 bases and the J gene lost 7 bases, with 9 bases spanning the gap. CDR3 length: 13 residues. The CDR3 protein is CASSFPGSGELFF. CDR3 nucleotides: TGTGCCAGCAGTTTCCCCGGAAGCGGGGAGCTGTTTTTT.